This T cell receptor (beta chain) originates from a study of T cell responses to AZD1222 COVID-19 vaccine. There are 15 residues in the CDR3. CDR1 MNHEY and CDR2 SVGAGI come from the germline V gene. The V and J ends lost 6 bases and 4 bases, in that order; junction bases with no gene match: 10. Repertoires were generated with immunoSEQ multiplex PCR, while TCRdb's copy carries only in-frame clones and drops some. The sample contains about 200,000 clones, around nine tenths of which appear only once. The rearrangement uses TRBV6-5 and TRBJ1-1, with 8 nucleotides matching TRBD1. This clonotype was sampled from an adult who received the MenACWY meningococcal vaccine as a control. This material consisted of peripheral blood, taken 28 days after the second dose of the MenACWY control vaccine. The CDR3 DNA is TGTGCCAGCAGCCTTTATACAGGGGGGATCACTGAAGCTTTCTTT. Translated: CASSLYTGGITEAFF.